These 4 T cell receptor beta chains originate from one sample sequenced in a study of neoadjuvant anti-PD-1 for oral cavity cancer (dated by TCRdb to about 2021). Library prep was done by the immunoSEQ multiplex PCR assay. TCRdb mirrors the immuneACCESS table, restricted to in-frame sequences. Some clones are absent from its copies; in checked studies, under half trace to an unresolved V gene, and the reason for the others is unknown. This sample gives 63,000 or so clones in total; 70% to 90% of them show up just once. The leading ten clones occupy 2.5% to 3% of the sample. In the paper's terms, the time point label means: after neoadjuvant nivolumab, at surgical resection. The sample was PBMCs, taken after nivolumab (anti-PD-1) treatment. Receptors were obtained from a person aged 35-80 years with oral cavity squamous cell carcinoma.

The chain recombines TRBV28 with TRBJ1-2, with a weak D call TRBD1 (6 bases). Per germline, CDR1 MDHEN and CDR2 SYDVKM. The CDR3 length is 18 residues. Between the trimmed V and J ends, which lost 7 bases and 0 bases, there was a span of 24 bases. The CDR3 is CASTLPPIKTGSNYGYTF. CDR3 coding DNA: TGTGCCAGCACCCTCCCCCCCATAAAGACAGGCTCTAACTATGGCTACACCTTC.

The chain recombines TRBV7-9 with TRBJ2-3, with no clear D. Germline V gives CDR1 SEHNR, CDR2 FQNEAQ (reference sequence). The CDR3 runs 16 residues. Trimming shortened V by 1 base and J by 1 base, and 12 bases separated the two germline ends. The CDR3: CASSLGRNRGTDTQYF. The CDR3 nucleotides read TGTGCCAGCAGCTTAGGGCGAAATAGGGGCACAGATACGCAGTATTTT.

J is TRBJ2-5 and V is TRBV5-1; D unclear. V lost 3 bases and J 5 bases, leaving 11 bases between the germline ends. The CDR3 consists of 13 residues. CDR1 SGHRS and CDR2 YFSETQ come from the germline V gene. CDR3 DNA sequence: TGCGCCAGCAGCTGGGCCCTTTCGGAGACCCAGTACTTC. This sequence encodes CASSWALSETQYF. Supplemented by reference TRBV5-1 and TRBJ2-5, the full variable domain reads KAGVTQTPRYLIKTRGQQVTLSCSPISGHRSVSWYQQTPGQGLQFLFEYFSETQRNKGNFPGRFSGRQFSNSRSEMNVSTLELGDSALYLCASSWALSETQYFGPGTRLLVL.

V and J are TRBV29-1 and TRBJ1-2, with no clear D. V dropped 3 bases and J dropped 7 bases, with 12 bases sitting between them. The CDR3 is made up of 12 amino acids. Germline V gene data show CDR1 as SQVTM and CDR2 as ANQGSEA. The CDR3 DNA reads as TGCAGCGTTGATGGACTCCAAGGTGGCTACACCTTC. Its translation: CSVDGLQGGYTF.